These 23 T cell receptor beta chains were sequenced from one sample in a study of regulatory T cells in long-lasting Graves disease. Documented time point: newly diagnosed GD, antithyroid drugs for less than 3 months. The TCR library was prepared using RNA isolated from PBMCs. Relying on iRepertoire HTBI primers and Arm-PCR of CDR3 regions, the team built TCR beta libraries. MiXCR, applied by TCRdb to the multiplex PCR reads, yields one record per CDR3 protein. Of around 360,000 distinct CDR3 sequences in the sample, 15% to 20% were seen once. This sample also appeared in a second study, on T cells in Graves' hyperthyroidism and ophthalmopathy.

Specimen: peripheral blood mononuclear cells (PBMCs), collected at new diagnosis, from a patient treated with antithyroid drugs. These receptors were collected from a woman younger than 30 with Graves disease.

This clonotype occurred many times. The CDR3 DNA reads TGTGCCAGCAGTTTACTGGGCGGGACAGCCCGGGACCAGCCCCAGCATTTT. Translated, it gives CASSLLGGTARDQPQHF. V is TRBV27 and J is TRBJ1-5; 7 bases align to TRBD1. The CDR3 is 17 residues long. The trim removed 2 bases at V and 7 bases at J, leaving 14 bases unmatched. Germline V gene lookup returns CDR1 MNHEY and CDR2 SMNVEV (reference sequence).

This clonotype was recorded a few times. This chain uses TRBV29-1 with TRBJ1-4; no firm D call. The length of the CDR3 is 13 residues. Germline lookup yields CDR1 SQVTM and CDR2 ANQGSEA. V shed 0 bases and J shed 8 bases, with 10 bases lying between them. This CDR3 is CSVEDLKVEKLFF. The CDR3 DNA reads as TGCAGCGTTGAAGACTTAAAGGTAGAAAAACTGTTTTTT. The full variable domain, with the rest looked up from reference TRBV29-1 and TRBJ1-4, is SAVISQKPSRDICQRGTSLTIQCQVDSQVTMMFWYRQQPGQSLTLIATANQGSEATYESGFVIDKFPISRPNLTFSTLTVSNMSPEDSSIYLCSVEDLKVEKLFFGSGTQLSVL.

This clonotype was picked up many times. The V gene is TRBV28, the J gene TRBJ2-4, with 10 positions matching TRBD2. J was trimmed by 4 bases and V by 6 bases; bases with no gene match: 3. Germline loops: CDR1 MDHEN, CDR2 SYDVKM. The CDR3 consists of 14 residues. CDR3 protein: CASSPLAGKNIQYF. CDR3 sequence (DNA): TGTGCCAGCAGCCCACTAGCGGGAAAAAACATTCAGTACTTC.

Here the CDR3 reads CRGTAQFKNEQFF. The CDR3 coding sequence is TGCAGAGGGACAGCTCAATTCAAGAATGAGCAGTTCTTC. This chain connects TRBV20-1 to TRBJ2-1, with 7 positions matching TRBD1. CDR3 length: 13 residues. CDR1 is DFQATT and CDR2 is SNEGSKA in the germline V gene (reference sequence).

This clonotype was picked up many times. CDR3 DNA: TGCGCCAGCAGCCCCCGGGGGGGGCAGAGCACAGATACGCAGTATTTT. This translates into CASSPRGGQSTDTQYF. The chain employs TRBV5-1 and TRBJ2-3; 8 bases match TRBD2. Unmatched junction bases numbered 7, after V lost 4 bases and J lost 0 bases. Germline CDR1 and CDR2: SGHRS and YFSETQ. The CDR3 length is 16 residues.

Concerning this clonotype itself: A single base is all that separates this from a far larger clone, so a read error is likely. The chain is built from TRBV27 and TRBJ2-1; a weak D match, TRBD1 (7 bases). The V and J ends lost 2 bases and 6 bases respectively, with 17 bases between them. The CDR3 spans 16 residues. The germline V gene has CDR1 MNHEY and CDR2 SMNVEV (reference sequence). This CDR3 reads CASSLGRRGVVNEQFF. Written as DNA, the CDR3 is TGTGCCAGCAGTTTAGGGCGCAGGGGGGTTGTCAATGAGCAGTTCTTC.

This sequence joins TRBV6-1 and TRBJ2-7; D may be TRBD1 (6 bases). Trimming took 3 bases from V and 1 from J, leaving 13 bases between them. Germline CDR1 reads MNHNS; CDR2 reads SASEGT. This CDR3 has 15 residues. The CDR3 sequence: CASSEGAWASYEQYF. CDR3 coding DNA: TGTGCCAGCAGTGAGGGGGCGTGGGCGTCCTACGAGCAGTACTTC.

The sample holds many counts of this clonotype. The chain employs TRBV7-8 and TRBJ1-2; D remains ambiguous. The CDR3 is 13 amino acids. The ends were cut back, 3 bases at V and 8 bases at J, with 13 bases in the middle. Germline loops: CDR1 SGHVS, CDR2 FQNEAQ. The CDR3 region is CASSFPGPGGYTF. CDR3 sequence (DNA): TGTGCCAGCAGCTTTCCTGGGCCGGGAGGCTACACCTTC. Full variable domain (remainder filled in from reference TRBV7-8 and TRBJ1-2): GAGVSQSPRYKVAKRGQDVALRCDPISGHVSLFWYQQALGQGPEFLTYFQNEAQLDKSGLPSDRFFAERPEGSVSTLKIQRTQQEDSAVYLCASSFPGPGGYTFGSGTRLTVV.

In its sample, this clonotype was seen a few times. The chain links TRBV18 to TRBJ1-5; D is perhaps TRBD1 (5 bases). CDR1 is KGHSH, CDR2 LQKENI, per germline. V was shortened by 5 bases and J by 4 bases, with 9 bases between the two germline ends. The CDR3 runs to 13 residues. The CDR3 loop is CASSRDGNQPQHF. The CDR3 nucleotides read TGTGCCAGCTCAAGGGACGGGAATCAGCCCCAGCATTTT.

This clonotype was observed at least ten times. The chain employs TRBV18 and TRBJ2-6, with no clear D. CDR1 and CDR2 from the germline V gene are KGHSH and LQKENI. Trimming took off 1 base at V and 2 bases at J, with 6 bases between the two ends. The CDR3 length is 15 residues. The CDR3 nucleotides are TGTGCCAGCTCACCACTACAGCCTGGGGCCAACGTCCTGACTTTC. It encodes CASSPLQPGANVLTF.

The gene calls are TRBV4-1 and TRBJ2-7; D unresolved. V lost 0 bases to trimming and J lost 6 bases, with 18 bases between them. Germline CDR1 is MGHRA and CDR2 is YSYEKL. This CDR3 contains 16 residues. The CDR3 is CASSQEYEGLVVEQYF. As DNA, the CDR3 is TGCGCCAGCAGCCAAGAATATGAAGGGCTAGTTGTCGAGCAGTACTTC.

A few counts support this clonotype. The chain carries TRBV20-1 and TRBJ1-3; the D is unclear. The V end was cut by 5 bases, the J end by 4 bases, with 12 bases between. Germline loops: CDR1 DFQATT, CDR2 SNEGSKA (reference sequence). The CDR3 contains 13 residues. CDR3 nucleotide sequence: TGCAGTGCTCCCCGCAGTAGGGGAAACACCATATATTTT. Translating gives CSAPRSRGNTIYF.

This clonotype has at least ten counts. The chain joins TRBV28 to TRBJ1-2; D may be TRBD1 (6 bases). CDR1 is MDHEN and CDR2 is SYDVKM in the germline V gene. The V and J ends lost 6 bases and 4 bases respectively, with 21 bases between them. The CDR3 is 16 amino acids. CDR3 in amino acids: CASSSIGRLDSYGYTF. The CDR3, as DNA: TGTGCCAGCAGCTCTATCGGACGTTTGGACAGCTATGGCTACACCTTC.

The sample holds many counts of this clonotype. CDR3 coding DNA: TGTGCCAGCATGAAAGGCGGACAGGGGGCCCTCTACGAGCAGTACTTC. Translated, it gives CASMKGGQGALYEQYF. The rearrangement joins TRBV6-1 to TRBJ2-7; 11 bases map to TRBD1. The CDR3 sequence is 16 residues long. V lost 7 bases to trimming and J lost 3 bases; unmatched junction nucleotides: 11. The germline gives CDR1 MNHNS, CDR2 SASEGT.

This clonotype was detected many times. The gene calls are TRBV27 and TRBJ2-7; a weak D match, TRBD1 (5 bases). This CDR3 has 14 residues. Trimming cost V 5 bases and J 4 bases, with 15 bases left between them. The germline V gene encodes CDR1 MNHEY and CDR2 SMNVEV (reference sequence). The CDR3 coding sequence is TGTGCCAGCAGTCGGAACTGGGGCCTATACGAGCAGTACTTC. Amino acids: CASSRNWGLYEQYF.

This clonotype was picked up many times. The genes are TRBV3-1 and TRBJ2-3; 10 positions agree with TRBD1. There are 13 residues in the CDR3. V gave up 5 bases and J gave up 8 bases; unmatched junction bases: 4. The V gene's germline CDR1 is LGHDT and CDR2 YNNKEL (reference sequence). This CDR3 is CASSSDRGRTQYF. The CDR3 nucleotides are TGTGCCAGCAGCTCCGACAGGGGGCGTACGCAGTATTTT.

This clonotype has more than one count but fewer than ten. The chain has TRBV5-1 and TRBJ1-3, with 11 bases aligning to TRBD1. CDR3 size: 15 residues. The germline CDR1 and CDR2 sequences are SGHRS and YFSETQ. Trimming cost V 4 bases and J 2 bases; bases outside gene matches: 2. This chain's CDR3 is CASSPDRGPGNTIYF. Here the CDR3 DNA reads TGCGCCAGCAGCCCGGACAGGGGGCCTGGAAACACCATATATTTT.

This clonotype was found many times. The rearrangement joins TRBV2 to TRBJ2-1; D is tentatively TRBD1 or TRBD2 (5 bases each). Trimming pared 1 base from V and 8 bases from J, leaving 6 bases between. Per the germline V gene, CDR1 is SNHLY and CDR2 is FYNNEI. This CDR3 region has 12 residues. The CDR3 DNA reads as TGTGCCAGCAGTGAAGGAGGGGATGAGCAGTTCTTC. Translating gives CASSEGGDEQFF.

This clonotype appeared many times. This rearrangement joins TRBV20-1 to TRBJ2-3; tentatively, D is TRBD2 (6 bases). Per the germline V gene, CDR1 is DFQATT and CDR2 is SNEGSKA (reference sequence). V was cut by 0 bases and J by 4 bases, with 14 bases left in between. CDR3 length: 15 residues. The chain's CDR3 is CSARDLLGGPDTQYF. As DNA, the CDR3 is TGCAGTGCTAGAGATTTATTGGGAGGTCCAGATACGCAGTATTTT.

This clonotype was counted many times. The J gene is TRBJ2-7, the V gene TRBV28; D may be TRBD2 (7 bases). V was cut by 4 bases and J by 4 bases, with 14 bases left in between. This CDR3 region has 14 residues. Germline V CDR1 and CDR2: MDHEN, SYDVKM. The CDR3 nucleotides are TGTGCCAGCAGTTGGGGGGGCCTCGGATACGAGCAGTACTTC. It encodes CASSWGGLGYEQYF.

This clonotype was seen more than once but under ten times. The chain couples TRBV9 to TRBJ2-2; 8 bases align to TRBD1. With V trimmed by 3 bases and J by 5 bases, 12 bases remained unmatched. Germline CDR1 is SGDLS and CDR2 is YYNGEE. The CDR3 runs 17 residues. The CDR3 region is CASSALLGQGRTGELFF. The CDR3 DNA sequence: TGTGCCAGCAGCGCTCTTTTAGGACAGGGTAGAACCGGGGAGCTGTTTTTT.

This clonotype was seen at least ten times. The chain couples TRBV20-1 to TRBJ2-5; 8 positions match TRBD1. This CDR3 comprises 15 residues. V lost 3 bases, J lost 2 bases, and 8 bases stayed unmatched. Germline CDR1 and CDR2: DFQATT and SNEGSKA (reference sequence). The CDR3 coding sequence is TGCAGTGCTAGGGAGACAGGGGCAATTCAAGAGACCCAGTACTTC. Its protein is CSARETGAIQETQYF.

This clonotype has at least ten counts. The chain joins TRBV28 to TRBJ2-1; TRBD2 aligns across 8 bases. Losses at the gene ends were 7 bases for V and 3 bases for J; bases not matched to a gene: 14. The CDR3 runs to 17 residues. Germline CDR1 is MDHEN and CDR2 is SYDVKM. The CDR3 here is CASIRPAGGGVYNEQFF. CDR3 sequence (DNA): TGTGCCAGCATCAGACCCGCGGGGGGTGGTGTCTACAATGAGCAGTTCTTC.